This passage covers 25 T cell receptor beta chains from one sample sequenced in a study of T cells after somatic rescue of genetic block. The table came from immunoSEQ multiplex PCR; TCRdb's copy has only in-frame clones and leaves some out. Among 70,000 to 95,000 clones listed, 80% to 90% were seen once. Sequencing was carried out using peripheral blood mononuclear cells (PBMCs). The receptors come from a woman between 18 and 30 years old.

The CDR3 bases are TGTGCCAGCAGTGAGGGGATTAACTATGGCTACACCTTC. Translated: CASSEGINYGYTF. This chain uses TRBV27 with TRBJ1-2, with D possibly matching TRBD1 (5 bases). Germline V CDR1 and CDR2: MNHEY, SMNVEV (reference sequence). There are 13 residues in the CDR3. Trimming removed 5 bases from V and 1 base from J, with 8 bases in between.

This chain uses TRBV30 with TRBJ2-1, with no clear D. Trimming left V 3 bases short and J 4 bases short, with 19 bases between. The CDR3 loop spans 16 amino acids. Germline V gene data show CDR1 as GTSNPN and CDR2 as SVGIG (reference sequence). The CDR3 DNA sequence: TGTGCCTGGAGAATAACGACCGTAGGCCCATACAATGAGCAGTTCTTC. Translation gives CAWRITTVGPYNEQFF.

The sample holds one count of this clone. The J gene is TRBJ2-2, the V gene TRBV7-6; D is unresolved. This CDR3 region has 12 residues. Germline V gene data show CDR1 as SGHVS and CDR2 as FNYEAQ. V was trimmed by 5 bases and J by 3 bases, leaving 4 bases between them. As DNA, the CDR3 is TGTGCCAGCAGCCCCCACACCGGGGAGCTGTTTTTT. It translates to CASSPHTGELFF.

The chain carries TRBV5-1 and TRBJ2-7; TRBD1 agrees at 10 bases. The V gene end was trimmed by 0 bases and the J gene end by 0 bases; junction bases not matched to a gene: 3. The CDR3 covers 16 residues. Germline CDR1 SGHRS, CDR2 YFSETQ. The DNA of the CDR3 is TGCGCCAGCAGCTTGGGCGACAGGGGGCTCTCCTACGAGCAGTACTTC. This sequence encodes CASSLGDRGLSYEQYF. Full variable domain (outside the CDR3, taken from reference TRBV5-1 and TRBJ2-7): KAGVTQTPRYLIKTRGQQVTLSCSPISGHRSVSWYQQTPGQGLQFLFEYFSETQRNKGNFPGRFSGRQFSNSRSEMNVSTLELGDSALYLCASSLGDRGLSYEQYFGPGTRLTVT.

The V call is TRBV5-1, the J call TRBJ2-7; 7 positions match TRBD2. The CDR3 consists of 16 residues. Per the germline V gene, CDR1 is SGHRS and CDR2 is YFSETQ. V shed 0 bases and J 2 bases; nucleotides not matched to a gene: 8. The CDR3 coding sequence is TGCGCCAGCAGCTTGGTATGGGGGGGAGGCACCTACGAGCAGTACTTC. Translated: CASSLVWGGGTYEQYF.

The rearrangement links TRBV7-9 to TRBJ1-2; D may be TRBD1 (6 bases). Per the germline V gene, CDR1 is SEHNR and CDR2 is FQNEAQ (reference sequence). CDR3 length: 16 residues. V was trimmed by 1 base and J by 7 bases, leaving 19 bases between them. The CDR3 loop reads CASSLGQQQGRAGYTF. For the CDR3, the DNA is TGTGCCAGCAGCTTAGGTCAACAACAGGGTCGGGCTGGCTACACCTTC.

This sequence joins TRBV6-5 and TRBJ2-1, with D hard to call. Looked up from germline, CDR1 is MNHEY and CDR2 is SVGAGI. V was trimmed by 5 bases and J by 1 base, leaving 12 bases between them. This CDR3 is built from 15 residues. The CDR3 bases are TGTGCCAGCAGTGCCACAGTCACTTCCTACAATGAGCAGTTCTTC. It yields the protein CASSATVTSYNEQFF.

This clone occurred many times. The chain has TRBV4-3 and TRBJ2-1; a possible D gene is TRBD2 (6 bases). CDR1 LGHNA and CDR2 YSLEER come from the germline V gene. V shed 0 bases and J shed 6 bases, with 12 bases lying between them. This CDR3 has 15 residues. The CDR3 loop is CASSQDAGISNEQFF. Here the CDR3 DNA reads TGCGCCAGCAGCCAAGATGCGGGAATAAGCAATGAGCAGTTCTTC.

The rearrangement uses TRBV28 and TRBJ1-2, with D perhaps matching TRBD1 (6 bases). Germline CDR1 and CDR2: MDHEN and SYDVKM. This CDR3 is 15 amino acids long. V lost 6 bases and J lost 1, with 15 bases in between. The CDR3 nucleotides read TGTGCCAGCAGACACACGGGACAATTTAACTATGGCTACACCTTC. It is translated as CASRHTGQFNYGYTF.

Written as DNA, the CDR3 is TGTGCCAGCGGCGAAGGGTCACCCATAACCTACGAGCAGTACTTC. Translation gives CASGEGSPITYEQYF. J is TRBJ2-7 and V is TRBV6-1; D remains ambiguous. Germline values: CDR1 MNHNS, CDR2 SASEGT. V lost 8 bases and J 2 bases, leaving 19 bases between the germline ends. The CDR3 is 15 residues long.

In its sample, this clone was seen once. The genes are TRBV10-3 and TRBJ1-4; 11 bases are shared with TRBD1. CDR3 length: 15 residues. V was clipped by 3 bases and J by 10 bases; unmatched bases: 7. Germline-derived CDR1 and CDR2 are ENHRY and SYGVKD. The CDR3 reads CAISDSGQGVGKLFF. Here the CDR3 DNA reads TGTGCCATCAGTGACTCGGGACAGGGGGTAGGAAAACTGTTTTTT.

The genes are TRBV9 and TRBJ1-3; D gene uncertain. V shed 3 bases and J shed 0 bases, with 10 bases lying between them. Germline assignment: CDR1 SGDLS and CDR2 YYNGEE. The CDR3 contains 15 residues. The CDR3 DNA reads TGTGCCAGCAGCGCGTCGACGGGCTCTGGAAACACCATATATTTT. It is translated as CASSASTGSGNTIYF.

This chain connects TRBV27 to TRBJ1-1; the match to TRBD1 covers 9 bases. V lost 4 bases to trimming and J lost 1 base; unmatched junction nucleotides: 4. Germline V gene data show CDR1 as MNHEY and CDR2 as SMNVEV (reference sequence). This CDR3 contains 15 residues. The chain's CDR3 is CASSSPGQGNTEAFF. CDR3 DNA: TGTGCCAGCAGTTCGCCGGGACAGGGGAACACTGAAGCTTTCTTT.

The chain joins TRBV5-1 to TRBJ1-1; TRBD1 might be the D (5 bases). CDR3 length: 15 residues. Germline-derived CDR1 and CDR2 are SGHRS and YFSETQ. The V gene lost 2 bases and the J gene lost 3 bases, with 14 bases spanning the gap. The CDR3 sequence is CASSFSTEVYTEAFF. The CDR3 DNA is TGCGCCAGCAGCTTCTCGACAGAGGTCTACACTGAAGCTTTCTTT.

The rearrangement joins TRBV27 to TRBJ2-7, with unresolved D. This CDR3 comprises 15 residues. V was clipped by 0 bases and J by 2 bases, with 11 bases between them. The germline gives CDR1 MNHEY, CDR2 SMNVEV (reference sequence). DNA of the CDR3: TGTGCCAGCAGTTTATCGTGGTCCGCTACCTACGAGCAGTACTTC. It translates to CASSLSWSATYEQYF.

The CDR3 DNA follows: TGCGCCAGCAGCACGGGACAGATTCAAGAGACCCAGTACTTC. It codes for CASSTGQIQETQYF. The chain couples TRBV5-1 to TRBJ2-5; 7 bases agree with TRBD1. The trim removed 4 bases at V and 2 bases at J, leaving 5 bases unmatched. Germline V gene lookup returns CDR1 SGHRS and CDR2 YFSETQ. The CDR3 loop spans 14 amino acids.

There are a few counts of this clone. The chain carries TRBV9 and TRBJ2-1; D remains ambiguous. Germline V gives CDR1 SGDLS, CDR2 YYNGEE. CDR3 length: 15 amino acids. The ends were cut back, 4 bases at V and 0 bases at J, with 11 bases in the middle. Written as DNA, the CDR3 is TGTGCCAGCAGCCCCGACTCAGTCTCCTACAATGAGCAGTTCTTC. It codes for CASSPDSVSYNEQFF. Variable domain in full (rest from reference TRBV9 and TRBJ2-1): DSGVTQTPKHLITATGQRVTLRCSPRSGDLSVYWYQQSLDQGLQFLIQYYNGEERAKGNILERFSAQQFPDLHSELNLSSLELGDSALYFCASSPDSVSYNEQFFGPGTRLTVL.

The chain links TRBV11-2 to TRBJ2-2; D perhaps matches TRBD2 (5 bases). This CDR3 contains 18 residues. Trimming cost V 1 base and J 2 bases, with 17 bases left between them. Germline values: CDR1 SGHAT, CDR2 FQNNGV. The CDR3 region is CASSLGIWRRENTGELFF. CDR3 DNA: TGTGCCAGCAGCTTAGGGATATGGAGGAGAGAAAACACCGGGGAGCTGTTTTTT.

This chain links TRBV11-3 with TRBJ2-7, with TRBD2 matching over 9 bases. The CDR3 has 14 residues. Trimming took 4 bases from V and 3 from J; bases not matched to a gene: 4. Germline CDR1 SGHNT, CDR2 YENEEA. CDR3 residues: CASSSPTSGYEQYF. CDR3 nucleotide sequence: TGTGCCAGCAGCTCCCCGACTAGCGGCTACGAGCAGTACTTC. The whole variable domain, filled in from reference TRBV11-3 and TRBJ2-7, reads EAGVVQSPRYKIIEKKQPVAFWCNPISGHNTLYWYLQNLGQGPELLIRYENEEAVDDSQLPKDRFSAERLKGVDSTLKIQPAELGDSAVYLCASSSPTSGYEQYFGPGTRLTVT.

This rearrangement joins TRBV12-2 to TRBJ1-2. TRBV12-2 is recorded as a pseudogene. This CDR3 spans 11 amino acids. CDR3: CASRVRDGYTF. CDR3 in DNA: TGTGCAAGTCGCGTGAGGGATGGCTACACCTTC.

This chain joins TRBV28 and TRBJ2-1; unclear D gene. V was trimmed by 5 bases and J by 6 bases, leaving 14 bases between them. This CDR3 region has 14 residues. Germline CDR1 is MDHEN and CDR2 is SYDVKM. CDR3 protein: CASSTNTRINEQFF. In DNA form, the CDR3 reads TGTGCCAGCAGTACAAACACTCGGATCAATGAGCAGTTCTTC.

V and J are TRBV6-1 and TRBJ1-1; D is undetermined. The CDR3 length is 14 residues. The V gene lost 3 bases and the J gene lost 1 base, with 9 bases spanning the gap. Germline assignment: CDR1 MNHNS and CDR2 SASEGT. CDR3 loop: CASSEASPNTEAFF. CDR3 nucleotides: TGTGCCAGCAGTGAGGCCAGCCCGAACACTGAAGCTTTCTTT.

This chain connects TRBV28 to TRBJ2-7; D perhaps matches TRBD2 (5 bases). Germline V lookup: CDR1 MDHEN, CDR2 SYDVKM. V was clipped by 6 bases and J by 4 bases, with 19 bases between them. The CDR3 covers 15 residues. CDR3 in DNA: TGTGCCAGCAGGTCACTAGTCGGAGGCCCATACGAGCAGTACTTC. This codes for CASRSLVGGPYEQYF. The full variable domain, its missing parts supplied by reference TRBV28 and TRBJ2-7, is DVKVTQSSRYLVKRTGEKVFLECVQDMDHENMFWYRQDPGLGLRLIYFSYDVKMKEKGDIPEGYSVSREKKERFSLILESASTNQTSMYLCASRSLVGGPYEQYFGPGTRLTVT.

The rearrangement joins TRBV6-1 to TRBJ1-1, with a tentative D call TRBD1 (5 bases). This CDR3 is 14 amino acids long. Germline V gene lookup returns CDR1 MNHNS and CDR2 SASEGT. V lost 8 bases and J lost 4, with 17 bases in between. DNA for the CDR3: TGTGCCAGCCCACAGGCTAGGGGAATCACTGAAGCTTTCTTT. It codes for CASPQARGITEAFF.

This chain links TRBV19 with TRBJ1-1, with TRBD1 matching over 7 bases. Germline trimming cut 1 base from V and 1 base from J; bases unmatched to any gene: 12. This CDR3 is 18 amino acids long. Germline CDR1 reads LNHDA; CDR2 reads SQIVND (reference sequence). The CDR3 protein is CASSIVPDRVGENTEAFF. As DNA, the CDR3 is TGTGCCAGTAGTATAGTCCCTGACAGGGTTGGAGAGAACACTGAAGCTTTCTTT. The variable domain in full, completed from reference TRBV19 and TRBJ1-1, reads DGGITQSPKYLFRKEGQNVTLSCEQNLNHDAMYWYRQDPGQGLRLIYYSQIVNDFQKGDIAEGYSVSREKKESFPLTVTSAQKNPTAFYLCASSIVPDRVGENTEAFFGQGTRLTVV.